This TCR beta chain was documented in a study of vaccination effects on CD4 cells after COVID-19. Study in general: Post-vaccine sample collection fell at a median of 72 days after the second dose.

The V gene end was trimmed by 0 bases and the J gene end by 0 bases; junction bases not matched to a gene: 4. Germline CDR1 and CDR2: MNHEY and SMNVEV (reference sequence). The CDR3 has 19 residues. Sequencing was preceded by expansion of antigen-specific CD4+ T cells with viral peptide pools in the ViraFEST assay. An approximately 10-day culture period preceded the isolation of CD4+ T cells. Each participant was administered two doses of either the BNT162b2 or the mRNA-1273 vaccine. Negative nucleocapsid antibody tests before and after vaccination confirmed no previous SARS-CoV-2 infection. As regards this clone: Its antigen is not known.

Method: immunoSEQ multiplex PCR; TCRdb's copy keeps in-frame clones and lacks some. The table lists roughly 43,000 clones, about 70% of them singletons. The V call is TRBV27, the J call TRBJ2-1, with TRBD2 identical over 14 bases. The source is a human donor who received a COVID-19 vaccine. Source: CD4+ T cells from PBMCs cultured with HCoV-OC43 spike peptides, taken after COVID-19 vaccination. Subset given: HCoV-OC43 spike overlapping peptide pool stimulation. The CDR3 loop is CASSLSGLAGVGSYNEQFF. The DNA of the CDR3 is TGTGCCAGCAGTTTATCGGGACTAGCGGGAGTGGGCTCCTACAATGAGCAGTTCTTC.